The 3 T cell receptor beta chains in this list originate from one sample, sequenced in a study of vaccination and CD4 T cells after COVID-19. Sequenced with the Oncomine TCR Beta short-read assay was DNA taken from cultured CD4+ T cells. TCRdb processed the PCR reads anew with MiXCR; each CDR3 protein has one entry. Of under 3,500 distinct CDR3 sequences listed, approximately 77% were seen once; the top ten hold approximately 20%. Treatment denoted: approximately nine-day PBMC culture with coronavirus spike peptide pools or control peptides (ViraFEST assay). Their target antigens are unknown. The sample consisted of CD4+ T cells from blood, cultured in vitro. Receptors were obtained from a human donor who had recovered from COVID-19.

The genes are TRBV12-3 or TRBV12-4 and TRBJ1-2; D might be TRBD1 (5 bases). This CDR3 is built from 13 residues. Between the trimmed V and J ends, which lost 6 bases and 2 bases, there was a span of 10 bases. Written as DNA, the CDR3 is TGTGCCAGCAGGGGACCGGGCAACTATGGCTACACCTTC. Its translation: CASRGPGNYGYTF.

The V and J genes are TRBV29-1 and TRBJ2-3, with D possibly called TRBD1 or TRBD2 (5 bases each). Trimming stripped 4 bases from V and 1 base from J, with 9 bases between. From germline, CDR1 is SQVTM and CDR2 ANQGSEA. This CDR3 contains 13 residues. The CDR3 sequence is CSVVVGGTDTQYF. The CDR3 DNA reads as TGCAGCGTTGTGGTGGGGGGCACAGATACGCAGTATTTT.

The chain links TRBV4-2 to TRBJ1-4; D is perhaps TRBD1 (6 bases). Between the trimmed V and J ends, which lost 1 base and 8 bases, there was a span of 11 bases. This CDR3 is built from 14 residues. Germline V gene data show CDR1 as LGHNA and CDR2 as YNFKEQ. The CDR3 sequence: CASSQAQGGEKLFF. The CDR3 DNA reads TGTGCCAGCAGCCAAGCACAGGGAGGCGAAAAACTGTTTTTT.